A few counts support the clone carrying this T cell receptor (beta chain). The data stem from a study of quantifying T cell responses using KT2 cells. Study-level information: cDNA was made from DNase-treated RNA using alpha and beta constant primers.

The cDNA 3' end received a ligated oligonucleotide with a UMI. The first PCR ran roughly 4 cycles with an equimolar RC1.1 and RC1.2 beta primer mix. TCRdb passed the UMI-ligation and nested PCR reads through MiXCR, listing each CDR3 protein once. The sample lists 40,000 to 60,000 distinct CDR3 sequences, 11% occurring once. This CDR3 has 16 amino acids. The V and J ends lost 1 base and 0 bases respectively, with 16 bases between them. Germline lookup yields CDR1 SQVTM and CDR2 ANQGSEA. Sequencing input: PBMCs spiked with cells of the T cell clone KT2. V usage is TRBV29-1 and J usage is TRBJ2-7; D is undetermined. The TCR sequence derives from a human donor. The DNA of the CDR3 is TGCAGCGTTGAAGCCCTCCTTCGGACGGGCTCCTACGAGCAGTACTTC. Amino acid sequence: CSVEALLRTGSYEQYF.